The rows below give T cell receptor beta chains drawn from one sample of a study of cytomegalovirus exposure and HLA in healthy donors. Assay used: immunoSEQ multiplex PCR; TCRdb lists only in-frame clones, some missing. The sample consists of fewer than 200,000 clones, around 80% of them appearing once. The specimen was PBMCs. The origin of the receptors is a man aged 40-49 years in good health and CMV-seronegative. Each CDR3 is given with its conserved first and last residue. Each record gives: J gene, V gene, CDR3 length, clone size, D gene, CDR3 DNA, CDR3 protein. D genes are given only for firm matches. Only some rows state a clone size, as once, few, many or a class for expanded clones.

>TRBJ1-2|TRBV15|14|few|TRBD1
TGTGCCACCAGCGACGGACAGGGGGTATTTGGCTACACCTTC
CATSDGQGVFGYTF
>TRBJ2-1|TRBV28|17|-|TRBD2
TGTGCCAGCAGTCCCCTAGGGTGGCAGCGGGGTAAGCATGAGCAGTTCTTC
CASSPLGWQRGKHEQFF
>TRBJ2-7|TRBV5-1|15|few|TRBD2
TGCGCCAGCAGCTTGGACGGGACTAGCGCCTACGAGCAGTACTTC
CASSLDGTSAYEQYF
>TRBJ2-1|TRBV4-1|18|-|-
TGCGCCAGCAGCCAAGTGCTAGGGGCGGGAACCCTTTACAATGAGCAGTTCTTC
CASSQVLGAGTLYNEQFF
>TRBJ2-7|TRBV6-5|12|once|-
TGTGCCAGTGTAGGCGGCACCTACGAGCAGTACTTC
CASVGGTYEQYF
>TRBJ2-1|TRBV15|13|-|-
TGTGCCACCAGCAGGAGGGATTCGGCTGAGCAGTTCTTC
CATSRRDSAEQFF
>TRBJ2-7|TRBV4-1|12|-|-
TGCGCCAGCAGCCAGTTCAGCTACGAGCAGTACTTC
CASSQFSYEQYF
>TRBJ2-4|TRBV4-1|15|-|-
TGCGCCAGCAGCCAAGGGGGTATGGGGGGAAACAGTCAGTACTTC
CASSQGGMGGNSQYF
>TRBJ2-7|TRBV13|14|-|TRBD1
TGTGCCAGCAGCCGTGGACAGGGGATTTACGAGCAGTACTTC
CASSRGQGIYEQYF
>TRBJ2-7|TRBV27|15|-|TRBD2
TGTGCCAGCAGTTTATACGGGACTAGCTCCTACGAGCAGTACTTC
CASSLYGTSSYEQYF
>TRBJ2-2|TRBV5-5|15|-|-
TGTGCCAGCAGCTTGAGGTGGGAGAGGGTCGGGGAGCTGTTTTTT
CASSLRWERVGELFF
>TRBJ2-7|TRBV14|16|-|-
TGTGCCAGCAGCCAAGATCTTTGGGCAGGGGAGTACGAGCAGTACTTC
CASSQDLWAGEYEQYF
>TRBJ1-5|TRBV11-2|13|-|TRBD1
TGTGCCAGCAGCTGGGACAGATATCAGCCCCAGCATTTT
CASSWDRYQPQHF
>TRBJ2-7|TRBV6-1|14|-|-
TGTGCCAGCAGTGAAGTCAGTGGTTATGACGAGCAGTACTTC
CASSEVSGYDEQYF
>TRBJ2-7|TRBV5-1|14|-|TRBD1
TGCGCCAGCAGCGCGGACAGGGGGCCCTACGAGCAGTACTTC
CASSADRGPYEQYF
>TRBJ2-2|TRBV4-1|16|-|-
TGCGCCAGCAGCCAAGGTCGGGGAGTCTACACCGGGGAGCTGTTTTTT
CASSQGRGVYTGELFF
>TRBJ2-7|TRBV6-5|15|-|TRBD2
TGTGCCAGCAGTAAGACTAGCGGGGGGGACTACGAGCAGTACTTC
CASSKTSGGDYEQYF
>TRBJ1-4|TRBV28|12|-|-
TGTGCCAGCAGTGCAAACAGGGAAAAACTGTTTTTT
CASSANREKLFF
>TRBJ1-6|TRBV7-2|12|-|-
TGTGCCAGCTCGCCTAGTGGTTCACCCCTCCACTTT
CASSPSGSPLHF
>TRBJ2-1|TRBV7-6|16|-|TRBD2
TGTGCCAGCAGCCTTAGCGGGTCGATCTCCTACAATGAGCAGTTCTTC
CASSLSGSISYNEQFF
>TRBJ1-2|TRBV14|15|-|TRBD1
TGTGCCAGCAGCCAAGGAAGGACAGGGCCCTATGGCTACACCTTC
CASSQGRTGPYGYTF
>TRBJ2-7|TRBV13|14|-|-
TGTGCCAGCAGCTTCCGACAGGACGGGGACGAGCAGTACTTC
CASSFRQDGDEQYF
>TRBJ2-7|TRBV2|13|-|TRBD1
TGTGCCAGCAGTGACAGGGGGCACTATGAGCAGTACTTC
CASSDRGHYEQYF
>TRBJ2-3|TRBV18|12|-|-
TGTGCCAGCTCACCAAGCGCAGATACGCAGTATTTT
CASSPSADTQYF
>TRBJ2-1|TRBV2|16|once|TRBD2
TGTGCCAGCAGAAGACTAGCGGGAGGGGTGTACAATGAGCAGTTCTTC
CASRRLAGGVYNEQFF
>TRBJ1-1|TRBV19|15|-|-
TGTGCCAGTAGTATGAGGGAATGGGGTTACACTGAAGCTTTCTTT
CASSMREWGYTEAFF
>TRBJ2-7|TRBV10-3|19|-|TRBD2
TGTGCCATCAGTGAGTCGAAGCTAGCGGGAGGGATTAACTCCTACGAGCAGTACTTC
CAISESKLAGGINSYEQYF
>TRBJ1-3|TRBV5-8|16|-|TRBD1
TGTGCCAGCAGCAGCGCAGGGGGCGAATCTGGAAACACCATATATTTT
CASSSAGGESGNTIYF
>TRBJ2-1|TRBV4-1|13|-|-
TGCGCCAGCAGCCAAGGACTAGTTAATGAGCAGTTCTTC
CASSQGLVNEQFF
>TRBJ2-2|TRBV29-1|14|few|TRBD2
TGCAGCGCCCGACTAGCGGGAGCTGACGGGGAGCTGTTTTTT
CSARLAGADGELFF
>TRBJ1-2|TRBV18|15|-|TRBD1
TGTGCCAGCTCACCGGATGGGACAGACCACTATGGCTACACCTTC
CASSPDGTDHYGYTF
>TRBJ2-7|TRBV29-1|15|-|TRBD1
TGCAGCGTTGAGATGGAGGACAGGGGGTCCTACGAGCAGTACTTC
CSVEMEDRGSYEQYF
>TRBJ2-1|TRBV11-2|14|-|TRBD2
TGTGCCAGCAGCTTCCGGGGGGGGAACAATGAGCAGTTCTTC
CASSFRGGNNEQFF
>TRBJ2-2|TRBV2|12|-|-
TGTGCCAGCAGTAAGGGGGCCGGGGAGCTGTTTTTT
CASSKGAGELFF
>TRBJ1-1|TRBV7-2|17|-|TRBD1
TGTGCCAGCAGCTCTCGTCCCCTCAGGGGGCGCGACACTGAAGCTTTCTTT
CASSSRPLRGRDTEAFF
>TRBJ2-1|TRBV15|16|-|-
TGTGCCACCAGCAGAGAGGTTGGCAGGGGATACAATGAGCAGTTCTTC
CATSREVGRGYNEQFF
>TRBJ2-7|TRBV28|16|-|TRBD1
TGTGCCAGCAGACCGCTTGGGACAGGGGTAAGGAACGAGCAGTACTTC
CASRPLGTGVRNEQYF
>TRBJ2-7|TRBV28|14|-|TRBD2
TGTGCCAGCAGCTATGCCGGGGGGGCCTACGGGCAGTACTTC
CASSYAGGAYGQYF
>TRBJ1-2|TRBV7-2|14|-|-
TGTGCCAGCAGCTTAGGGCAGGGGAACTATGGCTACACCTTC
CASSLGQGNYGYTF
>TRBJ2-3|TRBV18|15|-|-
TGTGCCAGCTCACCACCGGGCAGGGCCGAAGATACGCAGTATTTT
CASSPPGRAEDTQYF
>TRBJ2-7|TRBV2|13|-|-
TGTGCCAGTGAGTGGAGGGACTCCTACGAGCAGTACTTC
CASEWRDSYEQYF
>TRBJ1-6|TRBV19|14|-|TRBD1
TGTGCCAGTAGTGTCGGACAGGGTGTTTCACCCCTCCACTTT
CASSVGQGVSPLHF
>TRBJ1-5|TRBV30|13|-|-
TGTGCCTGGGCGGGAGGGAATAATCAGCCCCAGCATTTT
CAWAGGNNQPQHF
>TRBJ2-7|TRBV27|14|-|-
TGTGCCAGCAGTTCCGCAGGGATCTTCTACGGGCAGTACTTC
CASSSAGIFYGQYF
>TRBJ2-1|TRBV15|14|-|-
TGTGCCACCAGCAGAGATCCTAGCAGCAATGAGCAGTTCTTC
CATSRDPSSNEQFF